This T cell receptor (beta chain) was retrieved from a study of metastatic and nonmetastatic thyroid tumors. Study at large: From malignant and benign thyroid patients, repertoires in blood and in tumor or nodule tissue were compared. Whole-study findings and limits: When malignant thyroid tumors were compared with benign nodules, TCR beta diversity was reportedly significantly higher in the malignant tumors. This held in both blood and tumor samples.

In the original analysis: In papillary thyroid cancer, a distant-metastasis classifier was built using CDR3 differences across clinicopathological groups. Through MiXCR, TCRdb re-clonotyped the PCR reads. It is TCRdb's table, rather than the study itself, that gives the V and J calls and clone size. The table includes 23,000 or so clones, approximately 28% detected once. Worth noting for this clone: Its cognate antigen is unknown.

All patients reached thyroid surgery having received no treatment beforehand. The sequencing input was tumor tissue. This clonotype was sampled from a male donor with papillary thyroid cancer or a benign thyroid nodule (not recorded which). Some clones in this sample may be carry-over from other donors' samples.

The CDR3 nucleotides read TGTGCCAGCGAGTTCGGGAACCTACTGCTATTGGGGGCCAACGTCCTGACTTTC. Encoded protein: CASEFGNLLLLGANVLTF. The chain links TRBV6-5 to TRBJ2-6, with D perhaps TRBD2 (5 bases). This CDR3 contains 18 residues. Germline V gene lookup returns CDR1 MNHEY and CDR2 SVGAGI. Trimming removed 8 bases from V and 4 bases from J, with 24 bases in between.